This paragraph covers one T cell receptor (beta chain) sequence. Antigen specificity is unknown. Using immunoSEQ multiplex PCR, the repertoire was profiled, and TCRdb retains in-frame clones only, with some absent. The sample yields over 100,000 clones, more than 85% seen once. The data were taken from a study of T cell repertoires and HLA-DP antigens. There are 15 residues in the CDR3. Unmatched junction bases numbered 8, after V lost 2 bases and J lost 4 bases. Germline CDR1 reads MGHRA; CDR2 reads YSYEKL. The receptor was isolated from a woman aged 18 to 35 in good health and CMV-seronegative. The rearrangement joins TRBV4-1 to TRBJ2-7; 7 nucleotides agree with TRBD1. Sequenced: CD4+ T cells from PBMCs. The CDR3 loop is CASSQPGQRGYEQYF. The CDR3 DNA reads as TGCGCCAGCAGCCAACCGGGACAGAGGGGATACGAGCAGTACTTC.